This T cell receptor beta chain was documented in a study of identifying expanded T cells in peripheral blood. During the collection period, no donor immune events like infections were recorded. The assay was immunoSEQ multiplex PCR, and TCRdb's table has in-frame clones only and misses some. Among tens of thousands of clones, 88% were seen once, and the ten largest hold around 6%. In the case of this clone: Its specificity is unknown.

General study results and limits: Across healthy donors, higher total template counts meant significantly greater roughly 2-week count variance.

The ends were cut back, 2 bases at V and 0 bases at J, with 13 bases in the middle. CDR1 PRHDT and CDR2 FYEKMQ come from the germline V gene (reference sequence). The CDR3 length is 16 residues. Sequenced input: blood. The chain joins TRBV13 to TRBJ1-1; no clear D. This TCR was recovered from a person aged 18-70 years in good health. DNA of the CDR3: TGTGCCAGCAGCTTAAGGGCGGGTCGGTTGAACACTGAAGCTTTCTTT. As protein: CASSLRAGRLNTEAFF.